In its sample, the clone carrying this T cell receptor (beta chain) was seen a few times. The V segment lost 6 bases and the J segment 5 bases; nucleotides outside the gene matches: 0. The CDR3 is 13 residues long. The germline gives CDR1 SGHVS, CDR2 FQNEAQ. This record comes from a study of T-cell memory formation after mild COVID-19. Across the study: There were largely donor-specific TCR clusters.

Each CDR3 protein is one row after TCRdb ran MiXCR on the 5' RACE reads. The sample holds more than 120,000 distinct CDR3 sequences; 6% are singletons and the top ten take around 1.9%. The chain combines TRBV7-8 with TRBJ2-1; 11 bases match TRBD2. Sequencing was carried out using PBMCs or a T cell subset sorted from them (not recorded which). The sequence came from an adult woman who had mild COVID-19 (a few samples of this study predate the infection). Cell type and time point are not known. The CDR3: CASSSGRDNEQFF. Here the CDR3 DNA reads TGTGCCAGCAGTAGCGGGAGGGACAATGAGCAGTTCTTC.